These 8 T cell receptor beta chains originate from one sample sequenced in a study of beta chain features in type 1 diabetes. Sequenced material consisted of expressed TCRB transcripts (all of the isolated RNA was reverse transcribed). Profiled with immunoSEQ multiplex PCR; TCRdb holds only in-frame clones, not every one. The table lists over 150,000 clones, more than 10% of them singletons. Sample: central memory CD4+ T cells from blood. Every receptor here comes from a young woman in good health.

V and J are TRBV6-6 and TRBJ2-3, with D possibly matching TRBD1 (7 bases). This CDR3 has 13 amino acids. Germline assignment: CDR1 MNHNY and CDR2 SVGAGI (reference sequence). V dropped 4 bases and J dropped 6 bases, with 11 bases sitting between them. CDR3 in amino acids: CASSSPGGDTQYF. The CDR3 DNA reads TGTGCCAGCAGTTCCCCAGGGGGGGATACGCAGTATTTT.

This clone was counted only a few times. The rearrangement uses TRBV4-3 and TRBJ2-1, with a possible D match to TRBD2 (5 bases). The CDR3 sequence is 15 residues long. Germline V gives CDR1 LGHNA, CDR2 YSLEER. V was shortened by 6 bases and J by 6 bases, with 18 bases between the two germline ends. DNA for the CDR3: TGCGCCAGCAGTCCTGGATGGGTAGCGCTCAATGAGCAGTTCTTC. This sequence encodes CASSPGWVALNEQFF.

V is TRBV29-1 and J is TRBJ2-3, with 11 positions matching TRBD2. The J segment lost 3 bases and the V segment lost 3 bases, leaving 5 bases of the junction unmatched. The CDR3 has 15 amino acids. Germline values: CDR1 SQVTM, CDR2 ANQGSEA. The CDR3 loop is CSVDGGLAETDTQYF. Here the CDR3 DNA reads TGCAGCGTTGATGGGGGACTAGCGGAGACAGATACGCAGTATTTT.

The chain joins TRBV29-1 to TRBJ2-7; D might be TRBD2 (5 bases). V lost 3 bases, J lost 0 bases, and 9 bases lay in between. CDR3 length: 13 amino acids. CDR1 SQVTM and CDR2 ANQGSEA come from the germline V gene. This CDR3 is CSVDSGSSYEQYF. CDR3 nucleotide sequence: TGCAGCGTTGATTCTGGGAGCTCCTACGAGCAGTACTTC.

This clone was observed a few times. The rearrangement uses TRBV18 and TRBJ2-1; 7 nucleotides line up with TRBD1. V lost 3 bases to trimming and J lost 7 bases; unmatched junction nucleotides: 6. Germline-derived CDR1 and CDR2 are KGHSH and LQKENI. CDR3 size: 14 residues. CDR3 protein: CASSPDRVSNEQFF. CDR3 bases: TGTGCCAGCTCACCCGACAGGGTTTCTAATGAGCAGTTCTTC.

The CDR3 coding sequence is TGTGCCAGCCGTACAGGGTTCGATGAGCAGTTCTTC. It yields the protein CASRTGFDEQFF. This chain joins TRBV7-2 and TRBJ2-1; a possible D gene is TRBD1 (6 bases). This CDR3 comprises 12 residues. V was clipped by 8 bases and J by 8 bases, with 13 bases between them. The germline CDR1 and CDR2 sequences are SGHTA and FQGNSA.

The sample holds a few counts of this clone. The chain combines TRBV2 with TRBJ2-5; tentative D call: TRBD2 (5 bases). V lost 6 bases and J 1 base, leaving 12 bases between the germline ends. Germline V CDR1 and CDR2: SNHLY, FYNNEI. The CDR3 has 14 amino acids. The CDR3 bases are TGTGCCAGCAGGGAGGCTAAATTCCAAGAGACCCAGTACTTC. Protein: CASREAKFQETQYF.

The V call is TRBV27, the J call TRBJ1-1, with D possibly matching TRBD1 (6 bases). The CDR3 length is 14 residues. V was clipped by 6 bases and J by 1 base, with 12 bases between them. Germline-derived CDR1 and CDR2 are MNHEY and SMNVEV (reference sequence). CDR3 in amino acids: CASRRADRNTEAFF. For the CDR3, the DNA is TGTGCCAGCAGGCGAGCGGACAGGAACACTGAAGCTTTCTTT.